These T cell receptor beta chains were read from a single sample in a study of T cell changes during pregnancy in multiple sclerosis. Repertoires were generated with immunoSEQ multiplex PCR, while TCRdb's copy carries only in-frame clones and drops some. This repertoire shows about 60,000 clones, 90% found once; its top ten account for roughly 2.2%. Source: peripheral blood, taken in the second trimester of pregnancy. The receptors were sampled from a female donor in good health, enrolled as a control in a pregnancy study. The CDR3 runs from the conserved cysteine through the conserved F or W. The D gene is left open where the match is weak. Rows may omit the clone size; those that give it use once, few, many or a size class.

D	size	V	J	DNA	CDR3
TRBD2	-	TRBV30	TRBJ2-1	TGTGCCTGGAGCCGATGGCTAGCGGGGGCGGGGGACAATGAGCAGTTCTTC	CAWSRWLAGAGDNEQFF
-	once	TRBV11-2	TRBJ2-5	TGTGCCAGCAGCTCGGTGGAGACCCAGTACTTC	CASSSVETQYF
TRBD2	-	TRBV5-4	TRBJ2-1	TGTGCCAGCAGCTTGCGTCTAGCGGGATACAATGAGCAGTTCTTC	CASSLRLAGYNEQFF
TRBD1	once	TRBV11-3	TRBJ2-5	TGTGCCAGCAGCGTCTCCGGGACAGGGAAAGAGACCCAGTACTTC	CASSVSGTGKETQYF
-	-	TRBV27	TRBJ2-2	TGTGCCAGCAGTTTTAATAGCGGCCCCACGAGGGAGCTGTTTTTT	CASSFNSGPTRELFF
TRBD2	-	TRBV6-1	TRBJ2-3	TGTGCCAGCAGTGAACGCCCTAGCGGGAAGTTCACAGATACGCAGTATTTT	CASSERPSGKFTDTQYF
-	-	TRBV6-1	TRBJ2-7	TGTGCCAGCAGTGAAGAGTATGCGGGGGCCTCCTACGAGCAGTACTTC	CASSEEYAGASYEQYF
TRBD1	-	TRBV2	TRBJ1-6	TGTGCCAGCAGTCCGGACAGGGCAGGCTCACCCCTCCACTTT	CASSPDRAGSPLHF
-	-	TRBV7-9	TRBJ2-7	TGTGCCAGCAGAGTCGAGAACGAAGAGCAGTACTTC	CASRVENEEQYF
-	-	TRBV5-4	TRBJ1-2	TGTGCCAGCAGCCCCGGACAGACGGCGAATGGCTACACCTTC	CASSPGQTANGYTF
TRBD1	few	TRBV6-1	TRBJ1-2	TGTGCCAGCAGCGCGGGACAGGTAAACTATGGCTACACCTTC	CASSAGQVNYGYTF
-	-	TRBV7-9	TRBJ2-1	TGTGCCAGCAGCTTCAGCGAGAGCTCCTACAATGAGCAGTTCTTC	CASSFSESSYNEQFF
TRBD2	-	TRBV7-6	TRBJ2-1	TGTGCCAGCAGCTTATGGGCTAGCGGGGGGAATGAGCAGTTCTTC	CASSLWASGGNEQFF
-	-	TRBV29-1	TRBJ2-3	TGCAGCGTTGAAGGACAGATCACAGATACGCAGTATTTT	CSVEGQITDTQYF
TRBD1	-	TRBV19	TRBJ1-6	TGTGCCAGTAGCACGTCTCCGGGACAGAGAAATTCACCCCTCCACTTT	CASSTSPGQRNSPLHF
TRBD1	-	TRBV28	TRBJ1-2	TGTGCCAGCAACCCGGACAGGCCGAACAATTTTAACTATGGCTACACCTTC	CASNPDRPNNFNYGYTF
TRBD2	once	TRBV5-6	TRBJ2-1	TGTGCCAGCAGCTTAGTCGGGACTAGCGGGAGAAATGAGCAGTTCTTC	CASSLVGTSGRNEQFF
TRBD1	few	TRBV19	TRBJ2-1	TGTGCCAGTAGCCCGGACAGGGGGCGTCAGGATGAGCAGTTCTTC	CASSPDRGRQDEQFF
-	-	TRBV7-2	TRBJ1-3	TGTGCCAGCAGCTTGGACAGCCGGATCTCTGGAAACACCATATATTTT	CASSLDSRISGNTIYF
-	-	TRBV19	TRBJ2-1	TGTGCCAGTAGTATAGCGGGGGGCAACAATGAGCAGTTCTTC	CASSIAGGNNEQFF
TRBD2	-	TRBV28	TRBJ2-3	TGTGCCAGCAGTTTGCTTGGACTAGCGGGGTTTAGCACAGATACGCAGTATTTT	CASSLLGLAGFSTDTQYF
-	-	TRBV5-6	TRBJ1-2	TGTGCCAGCAGCTGGGGACTCCTAAAAGAGGGTGGCTACACCTTC	CASSWGLLKEGGYTF
TRBD2	-	TRBV6-5	TRBJ2-3	TGTGCCAGCACGGCGACCAAGTCGGCGGGGGGTACGCAGTATTTT	CASTATKSAGGTQYF
-	-	TRBV5-6	TRBJ2-5	TGTGCCAGCAGCTTGGCGGCGGGAGAGACCCAGTACTTC	CASSLAAGETQYF
TRBD1	-	TRBV6-5	TRBJ1-2	TGTGCCAGCGGTGACAGGGCGGAATCTGGCTACACCTTC	CASGDRAESGYTF
-	-	TRBV10-3	TRBJ2-7	TGTGCCACCGGGGTAGATGTCTACGAGCAGTACTTC	CATGVDVYEQYF
TRBD2	-	TRBV19	TRBJ2-3	TGTGCCAGCCAGAGCGGGAGGGTAGCAGATACGCAGTATTTT	CASQSGRVADTQYF
TRBD2	-	TRBV19	TRBJ2-6	TGTGCCAGCTTGCTGACTAGCGGGAGCGGCGGGGCCAACGTCCTGACTTTC	CASLLTSGSGGANVLTF
TRBD1	-	TRBV2	TRBJ2-7	TGTGCCAGCAGGGAAGGGGCCAGGGGGCTACGGTACGAGCAGTACTTC	CASREGARGLRYEQYF
-	few	TRBV19	TRBJ2-1	TGTGCCATCGGGGGGCAGGTAGGAGGTGAGCAGTTCTTC	CAIGGQVGGEQFF
TRBD2	few	TRBV19	TRBJ2-5	TGTGCCAGTAGTTTTACTAGCGGGGTCGAGACCCAGTACTTC	CASSFTSGVETQYF
-	once	TRBV6-1	TRBJ2-3	TGTGCCAGCAGCCATATGATCCGGGATACGCAGTATTTT	CASSHMIRDTQYF
TRBD1	-	TRBV15	TRBJ2-3	TGTGCCACCAGCCCCCGGGACAGGGAAACAGATACGCAGTATTTT	CATSPRDRETDTQYF
TRBD2	-	TRBV27	TRBJ2-1	TGTGCCAGCAGTTTAAGGGGTAGCGGGAAACAGTTCTTC	CASSLRGSGKQFF
TRBD2	-	TRBV27	TRBJ2-1	TGTGCCAGCAGTTATGATTTATTAGCGGGGAGCTCCTACAATGAGCAGTTCTTC	CASSYDLLAGSSYNEQFF
-	-	TRBV2	TRBJ2-1	TGTGCCAGCACCTTAGGGGGGGGGACTCAGAATGAGCAGTTCTTC	CASTLGGGTQNEQFF
-	once	TRBV6-1	TRBJ2-6	TGTGCCAGCAGTACAGGAAACTCTGGGGCCAACGTCCTGACTTTC	CASSTGNSGANVLTF
-	-	TRBV28	TRBJ2-5	TGTGCCAGCAGTTTGAACAGTCAAGAGACCCAGTACTTC	CASSLNSQETQYF
-	-	TRBV30	TRBJ1-1	TGTGCCTGGGCTCGCCCGGGGGGAGCTTTCTTT	CAWARPGGAFF
-	-	TRBV28	TRBJ2-5	TGTGCCAGCAGTTCTCAACAGGTCTTTCCCCAAGAGACCCAGTACTTC	CASSSQQVFPQETQYF
TRBD2	-	TRBV19	TRBJ2-2	TGTGCCTCCCTCTCTAGCGGGAACACCGGGGAGCTGTTTTTT	CASLSSGNTGELFF
-	-	TRBV6-1	TRBJ1-5	TGTGCCAGCAGGGAGGTCTTGGGACAGCCCCAGCATTTT	CASREVLGQPQHF
-	-	TRBV9	TRBJ2-3	TGTGCCAGCAGCGTAGAGGGACAAGCCCTCCCAGATACGCAGTATTTT	CASSVEGQALPDTQYF